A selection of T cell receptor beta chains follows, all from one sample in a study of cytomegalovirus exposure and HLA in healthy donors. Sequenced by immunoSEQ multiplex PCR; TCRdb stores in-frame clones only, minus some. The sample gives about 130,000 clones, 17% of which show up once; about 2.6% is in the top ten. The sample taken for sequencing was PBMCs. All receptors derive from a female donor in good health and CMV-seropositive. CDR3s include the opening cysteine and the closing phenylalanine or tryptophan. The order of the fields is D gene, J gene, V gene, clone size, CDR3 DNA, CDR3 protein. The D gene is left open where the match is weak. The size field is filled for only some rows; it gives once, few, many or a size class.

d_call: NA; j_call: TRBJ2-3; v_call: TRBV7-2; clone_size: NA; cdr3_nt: TGTGCCAGCAGCCCCTCCGCGTCTAGCGGCACAGATACGCAGTATTTT; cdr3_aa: CASSPSASSGTDTQYF
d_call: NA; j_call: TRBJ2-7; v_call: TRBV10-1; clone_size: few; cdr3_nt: TGCGCCAGCAGTATACTGGACAGTATCTACGAGCAGTACTTC; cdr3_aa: CASSILDSIYEQYF
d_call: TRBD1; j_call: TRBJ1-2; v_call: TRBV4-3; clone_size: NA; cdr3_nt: TGCGCCAGCAGCCAAGACCGGGACAGGAGCTATGGCTACACCTTC; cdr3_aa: CASSQDRDRSYGYTF
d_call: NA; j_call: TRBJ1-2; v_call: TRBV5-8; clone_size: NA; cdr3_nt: TGTGCCAGCAGCTTGGCCCCGGCAGACTACTATGGCTACACCTTC; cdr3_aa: CASSLAPADYYGYTF
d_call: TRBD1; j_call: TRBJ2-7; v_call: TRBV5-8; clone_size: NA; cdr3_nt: TGTGCCAGCAGCCGAGGGGTCGGGACAGGGGGCTGGTACGAGCAGTACTTC; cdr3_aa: CASSRGVGTGGWYEQYF
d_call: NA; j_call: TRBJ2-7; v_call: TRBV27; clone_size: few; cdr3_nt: TGTGCCAGCAGTTTAGGGAGGATCGTCTACGAGCAGTACTTC; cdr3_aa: CASSLGRIVYEQYF
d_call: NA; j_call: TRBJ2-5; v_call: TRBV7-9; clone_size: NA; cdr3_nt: TGTGCCAGCAGCTTAGTACAAGAGACCCAGTACTTC; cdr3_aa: CASSLVQETQYF
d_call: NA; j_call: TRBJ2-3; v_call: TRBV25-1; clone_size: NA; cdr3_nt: TGTGCCAGCAGTGGGGGGGGCCAGTTCTCAGATACGCAGTATTTT; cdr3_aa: CASSGGGQFSDTQYF
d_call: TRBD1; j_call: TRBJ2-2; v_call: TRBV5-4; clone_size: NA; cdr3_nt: TGTGCCAGCAGCTTACAGGGGGCGAACACCGGGGAGCTGTTTTTT; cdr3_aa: CASSLQGANTGELFF
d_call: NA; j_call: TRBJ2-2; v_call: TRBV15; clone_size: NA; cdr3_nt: TGTGCCACCAGCAGAGATCTAGGAAGTCCCGGGGAGCTGTTTTTT; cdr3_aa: CATSRDLGSPGELFF
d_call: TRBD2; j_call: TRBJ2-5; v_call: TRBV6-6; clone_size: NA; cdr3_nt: TGTGCCAGCAGTTACGGACTAGGGGAGACCCAGTACTTC; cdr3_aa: CASSYGLGETQYF
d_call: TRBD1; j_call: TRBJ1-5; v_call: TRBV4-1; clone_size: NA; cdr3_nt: TGCGCCAGCAGACGGAACACAGGGGAAAGCAATCAGCCCCAGCATTTT; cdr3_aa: CASRRNTGESNQPQHF
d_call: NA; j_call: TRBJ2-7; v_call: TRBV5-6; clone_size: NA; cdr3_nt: TGTGCCAGCAGCTCGAATCTAGCCTGGTACGAGCAGTACTTC; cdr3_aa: CASSSNLAWYEQYF
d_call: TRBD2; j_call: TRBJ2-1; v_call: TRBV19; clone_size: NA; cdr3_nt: TGTGCCAGTAGCCTCCAAGGACTAGCGGGTGGCTATGAGCAGTTCTTC; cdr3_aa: CASSLQGLAGGYEQFF
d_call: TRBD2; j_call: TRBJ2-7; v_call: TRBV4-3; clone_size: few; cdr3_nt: TGCGCCAGCAGCCAAGATCTTCTCGGGGGGGAGCAGTACTTC; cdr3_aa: CASSQDLLGGEQYF
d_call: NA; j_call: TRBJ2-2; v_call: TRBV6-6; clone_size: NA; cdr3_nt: TGTGCCAGCAGCCATCGGGGGAGTCCCGGGGAGCTGTTTTTT; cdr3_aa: CASSHRGSPGELFF
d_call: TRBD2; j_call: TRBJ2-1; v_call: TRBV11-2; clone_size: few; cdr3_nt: TGTGCCAGCAGCTCCTCTGGGCTAGCGGGATTCGATGAGCAGTTCTTC; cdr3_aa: CASSSSGLAGFDEQFF
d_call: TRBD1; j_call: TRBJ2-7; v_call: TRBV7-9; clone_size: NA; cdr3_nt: TGTGCCAGCAGCCAGGGGGATTGGTACGAGCAGTACTTC; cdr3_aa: CASSQGDWYEQYF
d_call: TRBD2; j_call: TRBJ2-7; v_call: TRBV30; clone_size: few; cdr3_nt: TGTGCCTGGACTCCCCTCTTAGCGGGAGGGAAGATTACCTACGAGCAGTACTTC; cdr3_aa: CAWTPLLAGGKITYEQYF
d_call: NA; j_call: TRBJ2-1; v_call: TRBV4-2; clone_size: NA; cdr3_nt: TGTGCCAGCAGCACCAGCGGCTCCGTCTACAATGAGCAGTTCTTC; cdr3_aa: CASSTSGSVYNEQFF
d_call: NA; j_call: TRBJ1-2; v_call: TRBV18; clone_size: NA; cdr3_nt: TGTGCCAGCTCACGAGAGACGGGAAGCTATGGCTACACCTTC; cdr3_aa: CASSRETGSYGYTF
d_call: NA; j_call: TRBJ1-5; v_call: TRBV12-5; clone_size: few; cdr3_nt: TGTGCTAGTGGTTTGGGACTTCAGCCCCAGCATTTT; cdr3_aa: CASGLGLQPQHF
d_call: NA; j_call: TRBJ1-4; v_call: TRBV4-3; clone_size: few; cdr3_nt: TGCGCCAGCAGCCAAGTTTGGCAGGGTAGCGAAAAACTGTTTTTT; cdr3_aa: CASSQVWQGSEKLFF
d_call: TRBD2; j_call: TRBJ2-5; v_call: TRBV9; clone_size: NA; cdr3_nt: TGTGCCAGCAGCCCCTTCATAGCGGGGGGGCCCCAAGAGACCCAGTACTTC; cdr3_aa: CASSPFIAGGPQETQYF
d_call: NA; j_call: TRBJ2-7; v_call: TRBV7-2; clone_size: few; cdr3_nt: TGTGCCAGCAGCTTAGGGGCCTCCCCCTACGAGCAGTACTTC; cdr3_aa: CASSLGASPYEQYF
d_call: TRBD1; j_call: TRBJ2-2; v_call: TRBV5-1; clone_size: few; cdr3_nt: TGCGCCAGCAGCCCCATTCCCTCGACAGGGCGGGACACCGGGGAGCTGTTTTTT; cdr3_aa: CASSPIPSTGRDTGELFF
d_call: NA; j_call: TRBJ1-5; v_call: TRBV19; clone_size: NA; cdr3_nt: TGTGCCAGTAGTATCCGGGTAAATCAGCCCCAGCATTTT; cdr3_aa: CASSIRVNQPQHF
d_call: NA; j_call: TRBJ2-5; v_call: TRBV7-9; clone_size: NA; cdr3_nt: TGTGCCGGGGAGAGGGAAGAGACCCAGTACTTC; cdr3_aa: CAGEREETQYF
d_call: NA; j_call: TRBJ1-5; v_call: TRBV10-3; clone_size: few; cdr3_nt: TGTGCCATCAGTGAGTCCCGGGGGGTCCAGCCCCAGCATTTT; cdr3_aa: CAISESRGVQPQHF
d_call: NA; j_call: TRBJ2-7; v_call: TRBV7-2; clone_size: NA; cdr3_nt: TGTGCCAGCAGCTTAATGCCGGGATACGAGCAGTACTTC; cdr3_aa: CASSLMPGYEQYF
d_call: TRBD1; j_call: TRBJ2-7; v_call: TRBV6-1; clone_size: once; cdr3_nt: TGTGCCAGCAGTGATCCCCCGGGACAGGGGATCTACGAGCAGTACTTC; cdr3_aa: CASSDPPGQGIYEQYF
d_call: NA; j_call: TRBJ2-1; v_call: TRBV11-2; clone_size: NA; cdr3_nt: TGTGCCAGCAGCTTGGGGCTCCCCTCCTACAATGAGCAGTTCTTC; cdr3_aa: CASSLGLPSYNEQFF
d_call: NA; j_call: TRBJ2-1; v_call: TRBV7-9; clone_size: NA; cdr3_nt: TGTGCCAGCAGTGCAGGGTACAATGAGCAGTTCTTC; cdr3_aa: CASSAGYNEQFF
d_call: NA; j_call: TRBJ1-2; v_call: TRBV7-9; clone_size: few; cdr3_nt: TGTGCCAGCAGCATGGACAGCGGCTATGGCTACACCTTC; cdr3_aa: CASSMDSGYGYTF
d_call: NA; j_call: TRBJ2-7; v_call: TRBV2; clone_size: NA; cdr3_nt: TGTGCCAGCAGTGGGGGGGGGCTAACCTACGAGCAGTACTTC; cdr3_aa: CASSGGGLTYEQYF
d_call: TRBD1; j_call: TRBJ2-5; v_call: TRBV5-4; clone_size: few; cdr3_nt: TGTGCCAGCAGGCTTAATACAGGGGCCGGAGAAGAGACCCAGTACTTC; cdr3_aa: CASRLNTGAGEETQYF
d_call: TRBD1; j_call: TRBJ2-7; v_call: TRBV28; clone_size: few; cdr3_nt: TGTGCCAGCAGTTCACAGGGGGGACTGGACCACGAGCAGTACTTC; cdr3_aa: CASSSQGGLDHEQYF
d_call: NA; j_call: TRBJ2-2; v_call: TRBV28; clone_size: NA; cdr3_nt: TGTGCCAGCAGTCAAATAGTGGAGGCCGGGGAGCTGTTTTTT; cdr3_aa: CASSQIVEAGELFF
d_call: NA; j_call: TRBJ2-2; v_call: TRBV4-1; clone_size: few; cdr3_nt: TGCGCCAGCAGAGTGTCGTTAAAAGTAAACATCGGGGAGCTGTTTTTT; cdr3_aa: CASRVSLKVNIGELFF
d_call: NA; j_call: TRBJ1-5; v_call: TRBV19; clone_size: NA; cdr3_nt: TGTGCCAGTAGTATACTACTCAGGCAGCCCCAGCATTTT; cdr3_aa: CASSILLRQPQHF
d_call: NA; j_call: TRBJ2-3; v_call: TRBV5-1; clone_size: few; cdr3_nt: TGCGCCAGCAGCTCCCCTGGCACAGATACGCAGTATTTT; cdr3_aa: CASSSPGTDTQYF
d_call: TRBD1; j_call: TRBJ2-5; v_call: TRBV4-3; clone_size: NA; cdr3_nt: TGCGCCAGCAGCCAAGATGGAGGACAGGGGTCCCAAGAGACCCAGTACTTC; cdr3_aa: CASSQDGGQGSQETQYF
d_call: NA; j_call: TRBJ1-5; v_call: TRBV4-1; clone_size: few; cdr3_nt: TGCGCCAGCAGCCAAGATTCGGCGGATTATAGCAATCAGCCCCAGCATTTT; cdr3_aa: CASSQDSADYSNQPQHF
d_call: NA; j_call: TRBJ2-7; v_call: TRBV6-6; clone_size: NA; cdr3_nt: TGTGCCAGCAGTTACTCCCCAAGTGTGAGCTACGAGCAGTACTTC; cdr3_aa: CASSYSPSVSYEQYF
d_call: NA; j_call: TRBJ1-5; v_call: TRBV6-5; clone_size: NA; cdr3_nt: TGTGCCAGCAGCCAACACCCCGGGCTAGGGGGGCCCCAGCATTTT; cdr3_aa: CASSQHPGLGGPQHF
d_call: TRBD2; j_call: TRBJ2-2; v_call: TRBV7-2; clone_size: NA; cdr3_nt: TGTGCCAGCAGCGGAACTAGCGGGCGAACTGGGGAGCTGTTTTTT; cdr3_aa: CASSGTSGRTGELFF
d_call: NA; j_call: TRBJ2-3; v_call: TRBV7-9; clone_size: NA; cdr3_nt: TGTGCCAGCAGCTCTACAGGGCTAGATACGCAGTATTTT; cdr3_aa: CASSSTGLDTQYF
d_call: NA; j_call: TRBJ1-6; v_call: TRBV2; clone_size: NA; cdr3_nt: TGTGCCAGCAGGACCTACAGGGCCTCCTATAATTCACCCCTCCACTTT; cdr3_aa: CASRTYRASYNSPLHF
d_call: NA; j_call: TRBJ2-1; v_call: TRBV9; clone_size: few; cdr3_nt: TGTGCCAGCAGCAGGAGGGTCGTCAATGAGCAGTTCTTC; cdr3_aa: CASSRRVVNEQFF
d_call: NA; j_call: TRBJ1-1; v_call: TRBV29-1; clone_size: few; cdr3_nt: TGCAGCGCGATACAGATCACTGAAGCTTTCTTT; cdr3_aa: CSAIQITEAFF
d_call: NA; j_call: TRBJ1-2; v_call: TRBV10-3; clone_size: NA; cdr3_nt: TGTGCCATCAGTGCCCCACCCAGGGGTGACTATGGCTACACCTTC; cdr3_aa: CAISAPPRGDYGYTF
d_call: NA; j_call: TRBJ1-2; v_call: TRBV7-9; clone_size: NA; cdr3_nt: TGTGCCAGCAGCGCTATCGCCGGGAACTCTGGCTACACCTTC; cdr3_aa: CASSAIAGNSGYTF
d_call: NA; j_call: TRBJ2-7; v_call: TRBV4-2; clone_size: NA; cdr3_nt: TGTGCCAGCAGCCAAGTTACAGGGTCGGAGTCCTACGAGCAGTACTTC; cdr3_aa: CASSQVTGSESYEQYF
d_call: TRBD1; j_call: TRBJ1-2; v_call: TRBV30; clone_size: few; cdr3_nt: TGTGCCTGGAGTGTACCGAGACAGGGGGAGACAGGCTACACCTTC; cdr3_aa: CAWSVPRQGETGYTF
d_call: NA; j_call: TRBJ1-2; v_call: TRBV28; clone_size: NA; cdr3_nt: TGTGCCAGCAGTAGCAGGGTAATAGGTGGCTACACCTTC; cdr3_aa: CASSSRVIGGYTF
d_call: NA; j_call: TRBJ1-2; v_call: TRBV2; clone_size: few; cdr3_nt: TGTGCCAGCAGCGCCGCGGGACGGACCATCTATGGCTACACCTTC; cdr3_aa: CASSAAGRTIYGYTF
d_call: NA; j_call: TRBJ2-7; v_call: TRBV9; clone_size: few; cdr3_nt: TGTGCCAGCAGCGGGGGCTGGAACTACGAGCAGTACTTC; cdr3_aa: CASSGGWNYEQYF
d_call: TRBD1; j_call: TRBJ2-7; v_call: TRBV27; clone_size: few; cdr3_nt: TGTGCCAGCAGTTTATTCACCGGGACAGGGGCCTACGAGCAGTACTTC; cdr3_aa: CASSLFTGTGAYEQYF
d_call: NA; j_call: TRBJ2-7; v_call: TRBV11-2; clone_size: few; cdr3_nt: TGTGCCAGCAGTAAAATCCGACAGCGCCCCGAGCAGTACTTC; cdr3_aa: CASSKIRQRPEQYF